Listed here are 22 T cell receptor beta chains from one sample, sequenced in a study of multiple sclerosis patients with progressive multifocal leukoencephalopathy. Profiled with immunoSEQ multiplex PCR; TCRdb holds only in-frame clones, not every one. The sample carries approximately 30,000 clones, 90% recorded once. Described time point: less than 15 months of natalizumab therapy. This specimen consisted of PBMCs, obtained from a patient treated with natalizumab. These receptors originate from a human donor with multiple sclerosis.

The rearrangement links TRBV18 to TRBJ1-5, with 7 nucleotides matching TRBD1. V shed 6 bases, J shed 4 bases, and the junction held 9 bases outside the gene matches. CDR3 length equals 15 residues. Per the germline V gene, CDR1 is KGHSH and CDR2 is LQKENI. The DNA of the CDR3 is TGTGCCAGCTCCCCGACGGGACAGCCAAATCAGCCCCAGCATTTT. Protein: CASSPTGQPNQPQHF.

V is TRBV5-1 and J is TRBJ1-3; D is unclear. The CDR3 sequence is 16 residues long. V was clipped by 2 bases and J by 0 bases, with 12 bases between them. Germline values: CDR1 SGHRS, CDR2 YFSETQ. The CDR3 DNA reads TGCGCCAGCAGCTTAGAATTCCTCAGCTCTGGAAACACCATATATTTT. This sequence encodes CASSLEFLSSGNTIYF.

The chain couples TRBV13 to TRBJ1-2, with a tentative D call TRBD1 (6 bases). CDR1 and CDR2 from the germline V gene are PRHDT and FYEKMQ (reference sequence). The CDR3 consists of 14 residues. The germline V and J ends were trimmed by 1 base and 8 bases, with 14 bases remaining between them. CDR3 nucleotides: TGTGCCAGCAGCTTAGATTTGGGGGCAGGCGGCTACACCTTC. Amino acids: CASSLDLGAGGYTF.

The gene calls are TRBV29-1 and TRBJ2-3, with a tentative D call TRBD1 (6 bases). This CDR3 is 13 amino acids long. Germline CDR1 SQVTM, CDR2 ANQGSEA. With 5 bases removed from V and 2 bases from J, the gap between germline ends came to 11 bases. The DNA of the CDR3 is TGCAGCGTTCGCAGGGGTGCCACAGATACGCAGTATTTT. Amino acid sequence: CSVRRGATDTQYF.

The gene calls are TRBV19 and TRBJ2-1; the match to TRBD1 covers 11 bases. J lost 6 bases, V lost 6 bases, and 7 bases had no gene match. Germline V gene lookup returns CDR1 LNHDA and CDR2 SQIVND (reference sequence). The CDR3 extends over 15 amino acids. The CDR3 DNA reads TGTGCCAGTAGGGTATCCGGGACAGGGGGCAATGAGCAGTTCTTC. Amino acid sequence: CASRVSGTGGNEQFF.

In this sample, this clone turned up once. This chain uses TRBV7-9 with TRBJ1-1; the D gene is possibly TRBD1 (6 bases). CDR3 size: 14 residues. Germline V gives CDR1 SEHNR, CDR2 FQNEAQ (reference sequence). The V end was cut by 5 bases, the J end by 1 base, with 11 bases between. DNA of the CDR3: TGTGCCAGCAGCCGGGACATATGGAACACTGAAGCTTTCTTT. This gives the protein CASSRDIWNTEAFF.

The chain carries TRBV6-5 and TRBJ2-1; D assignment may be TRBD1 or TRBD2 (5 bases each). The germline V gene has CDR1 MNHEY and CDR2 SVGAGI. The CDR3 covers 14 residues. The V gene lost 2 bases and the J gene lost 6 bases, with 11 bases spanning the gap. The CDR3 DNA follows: TGTGCCAGCAGTTACGGGGACGGACTCAATGAGCAGTTCTTC. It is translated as CASSYGDGLNEQFF.

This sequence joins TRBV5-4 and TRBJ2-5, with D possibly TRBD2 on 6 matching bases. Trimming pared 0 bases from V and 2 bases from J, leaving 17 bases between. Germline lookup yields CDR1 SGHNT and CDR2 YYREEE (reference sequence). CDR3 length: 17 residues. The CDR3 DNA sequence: TGTGCCAGCAGCTTGGTGGGGGGACGAGGGGCACAAGAGACCCAGTACTTC. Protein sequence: CASSLVGGRGAQETQYF.

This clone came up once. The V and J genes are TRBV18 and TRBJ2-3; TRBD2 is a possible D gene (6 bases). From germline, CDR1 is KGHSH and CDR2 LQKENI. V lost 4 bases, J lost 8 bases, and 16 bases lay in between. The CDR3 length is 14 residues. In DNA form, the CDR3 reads TGTGCCAGCTCACTGGGGGGAAAGTTCGGTACGCAGTATTTT. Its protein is CASSLGGKFGTQYF.

In DNA form, the CDR3 reads TGTGCCAGTAGTACCCCAGGCGGGGGGGGCCCCCTCATGAACACTGAAGCTTTCTTT. It yields the protein CASSTPGGGGPLMNTEAFF. This chain joins TRBV19 and TRBJ1-1, with TRBD1 as a possible D gene (6 bases). Germline V gene lookup returns CDR1 LNHDA and CDR2 SQIVND (reference sequence). This CDR3 spans 19 amino acids. Trimming left V 4 bases short and J 0 bases short, with 24 bases between.

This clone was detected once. CDR3 loop: CSVAWDRTYGYTF. CDR3 nucleotides: TGCAGCGTTGCCTGGGACAGGACTTATGGCTACACCTTC. The J gene is TRBJ1-2, the V gene TRBV29-1; 8 bases fit TRBD1. Germline V CDR1 and CDR2: SQVTM, ANQGSEA. The CDR3 loop spans 13 amino acids. Germline trimming cut 4 bases from V and 5 bases from J; bases unmatched to any gene: 6.

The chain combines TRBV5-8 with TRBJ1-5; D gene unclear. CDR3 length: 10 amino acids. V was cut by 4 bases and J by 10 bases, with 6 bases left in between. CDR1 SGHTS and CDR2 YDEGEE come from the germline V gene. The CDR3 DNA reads TGTGCCAGCAGCGGCCCACCCCAGCATTTT. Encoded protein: CASSGPPQHF.

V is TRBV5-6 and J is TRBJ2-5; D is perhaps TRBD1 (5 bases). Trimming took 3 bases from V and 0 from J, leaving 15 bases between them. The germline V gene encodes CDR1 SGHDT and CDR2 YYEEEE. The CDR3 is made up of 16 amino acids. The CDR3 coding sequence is TGTGCCAGCAGCTCGAGGACAAGACGATACCAAGAGACCCAGTACTTC. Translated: CASSSRTRRYQETQYF.

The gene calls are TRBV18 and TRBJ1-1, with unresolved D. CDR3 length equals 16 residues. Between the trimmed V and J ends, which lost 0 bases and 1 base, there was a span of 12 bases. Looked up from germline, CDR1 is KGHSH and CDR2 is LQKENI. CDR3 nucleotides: TGTGCCAGCTCACCACCCACAGAAGTACAGAACACTGAAGCTTTCTTT. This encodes CASSPPTEVQNTEAFF. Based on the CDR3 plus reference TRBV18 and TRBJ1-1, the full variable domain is NAGVMQNPRHLVRRRGQEARLRCSPMKGHSHVYWYRQLPEEGLKFMVYLQKENIIDESGMPKERFSAEFPKEGPSILRIQQVVRGDSAAYFCASSPPTEVQNTEAFFGQGTRLTVV.

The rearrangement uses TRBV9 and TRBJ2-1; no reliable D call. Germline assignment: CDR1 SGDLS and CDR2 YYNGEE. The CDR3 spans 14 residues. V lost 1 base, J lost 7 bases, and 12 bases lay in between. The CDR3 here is CASSVTVGSNEQFF. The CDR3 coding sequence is TGTGCCAGCAGCGTAACCGTGGGCTCGAATGAGCAGTTCTTC.

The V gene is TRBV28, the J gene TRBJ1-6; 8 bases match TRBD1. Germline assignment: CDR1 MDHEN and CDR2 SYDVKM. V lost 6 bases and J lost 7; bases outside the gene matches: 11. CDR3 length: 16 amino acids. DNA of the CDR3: TGTGCCAGCAGAGGACAGGGTCTCTCCTCGAATTCACCCCTCCACTTT. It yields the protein CASRGQGLSSNSPLHF.

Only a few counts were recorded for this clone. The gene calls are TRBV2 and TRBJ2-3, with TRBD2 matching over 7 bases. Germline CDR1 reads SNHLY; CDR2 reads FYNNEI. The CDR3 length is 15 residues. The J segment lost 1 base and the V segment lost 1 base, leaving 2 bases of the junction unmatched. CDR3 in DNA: TGTGCCAGCAGTGAAGGGGGGGGACGCACAGATACGCAGTATTTT. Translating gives CASSEGGGRTDTQYF.

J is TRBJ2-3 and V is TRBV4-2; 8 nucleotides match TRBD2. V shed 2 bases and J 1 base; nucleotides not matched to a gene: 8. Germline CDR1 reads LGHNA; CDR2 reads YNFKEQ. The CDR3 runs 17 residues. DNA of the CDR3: TGTGCCAGCAGCCAATCACCCCCGGGGGGGGGCACAGATACGCAGTATTTT. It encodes CASSQSPPGGGTDTQYF.

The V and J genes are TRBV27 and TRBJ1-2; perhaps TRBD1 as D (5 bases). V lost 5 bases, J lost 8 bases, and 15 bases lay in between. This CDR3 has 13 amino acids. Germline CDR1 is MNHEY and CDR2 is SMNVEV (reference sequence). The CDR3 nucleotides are TGTGCCAGCAGTCCTGGTCAGGGCGAAGGCTACACCTTC. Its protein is CASSPGQGEGYTF.

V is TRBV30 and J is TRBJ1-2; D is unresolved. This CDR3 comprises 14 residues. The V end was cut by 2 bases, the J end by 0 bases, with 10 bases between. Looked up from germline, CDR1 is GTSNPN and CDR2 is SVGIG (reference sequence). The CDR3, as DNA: TGTGCCTGGAGTAGAGGGCTCTCTAACTATGGCTACACCTTC. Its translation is CAWSRGLSNYGYTF. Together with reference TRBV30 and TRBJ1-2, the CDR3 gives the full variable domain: SQTIHQWPATLVQPVGSPLSLECTVEGTSNPNLYWYRQAAGRGLQLLFYSVGIGQISSEVPQNLSASRPQDRQFILSSKKLLLSDSGFYLCAWSRGLSNYGYTFGSGTRLTVV.

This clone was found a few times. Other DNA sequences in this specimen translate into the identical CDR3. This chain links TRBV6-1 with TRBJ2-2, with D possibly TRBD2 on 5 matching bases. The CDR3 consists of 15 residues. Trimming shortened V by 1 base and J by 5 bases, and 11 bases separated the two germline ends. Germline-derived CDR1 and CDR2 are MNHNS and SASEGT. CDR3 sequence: CASSEVGRGTGELFF. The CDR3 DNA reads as TGTGCCAGCAGTGAAGTTGGTCGAGGGACCGGGGAGCTGTTTTTT.

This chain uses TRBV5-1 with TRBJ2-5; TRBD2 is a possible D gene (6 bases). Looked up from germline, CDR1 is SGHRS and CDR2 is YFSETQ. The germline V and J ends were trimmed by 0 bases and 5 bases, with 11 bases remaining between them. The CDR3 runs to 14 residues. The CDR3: CASSLGRAVETQYF. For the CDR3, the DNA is TGCGCCAGCAGCTTGGGGAGGGCGGTTGAGACCCAGTACTTC.